These T cell receptor beta chains were read from a single sample in a study of blood T cell repertoires in COVID-19. Assay used: immunoSEQ multiplex PCR; TCRdb lists only in-frame clones, some missing. Among hundreds of thousands of clones listed, 88% were seen once. Sequenced sample: peripheral blood. Source of these receptors: a woman between 50 and 59 years old with active or convalescent COVID-19. Both conserved end residues are part of each CDR3.

v_gene	CDR3aa
TRBV10-3	CAISPDSANTGELFF
TRBV4-2	CASSQDSSRGVGYTF
TRBV6-1	CASSPQGYTYEQYF
TRBV4-1	CASSLGGKSTDTQYF
TRBV19	CASSMLAGGSTDTQYF
TRBV19	CASKTGGNQPQHF
TRBV5-1	CASSSAGNYGYTF
TRBV4-1	CASSQPGLISNQPQHF
TRBV24-1	CATSEPGGGNQPQHF
TRBV11-2	CASSSTMGGPKPYEQYF
TRBV18	CASSPNQGKVPYEQYF
TRBV4-2	CASSQETVEDEQFF
TRBV6-4	CASSDPWGPGGQPQHF
TRBV9	CASSVRSTGELFF
TRBV6-2/TRBV6-3	CASSPLEGASNQPQHF
TRBV7-9	CASSLARVTEAFF
TRBV5-1	CASSSTGQDLSTNEKLFF
TRBV14	CASIGASGGVPNQETQYF